The 20 T cell receptor beta chains given below trace back to one sample, sequenced in a study of cytomegalovirus exposure and HLA in healthy donors. Amplification used 60 Vbeta primers and 13 Jbeta primers. TCRdb keeps only in-frame clones here, not all; method: immunoSEQ multiplex PCR. Found here are approximately 150,000 clones, roughly four fifths of them singletons; the top ten hold under 5%. Sequenced: PBMCs. Receptors were obtained from a man between 18 and 35 years old in good health and CMV-seronegative.

The chain is built from TRBV28 and TRBJ2-7; 9 bases agree with TRBD1. The V gene's germline CDR1 is MDHEN and CDR2 SYDVKM. V shed 6 bases, J shed 5 bases, and the junction held 14 bases outside the gene matches. The CDR3 loop spans 16 amino acids. The CDR3 DNA sequence: TGTGCCAGCAGGCTTTACCTAGGGACAGGGTTGAACGAGCAGTACTTC. It specifies CASRLYLGTGLNEQYF.

J is TRBJ2-7 and V is TRBV5-1; 8 bases are a match to TRBD1. This CDR3 comprises 16 residues. Germline CDR1 reads SGHRS; CDR2 reads YFSETQ. V was clipped by 0 bases and J by 4 bases; unmatched bases: 9. CDR3 DNA sequence: TGCGCCAGCAGCTTGGGGGCAGGGGGCCACACGTACGAGCAGTACTTC. Translated: CASSLGAGGHTYEQYF.

The chain links TRBV15 to TRBJ2-7; 8 positions match TRBD1. V was pared by 3 bases and J by 1 base, with 2 bases of the junction left unmatched. This CDR3 comprises 14 residues. Germline CDR1 is LNHNV and CDR2 is YYDKDF (reference sequence). This CDR3 is CATSRDRESYEQYF. CDR3 nucleotides: TGTGCCACCAGCAGGGACAGGGAATCCTACGAGCAGTACTTC.

The chain links TRBV5-4 to TRBJ2-3, with a weak D call TRBD2 (6 bases). Germline V gene data show CDR1 as SGHNT and CDR2 as YYREEE (reference sequence). Trimming left V 0 bases short and J 0 bases short, with 8 bases between. The CDR3 has 15 amino acids. CDR3 region: CASSLEGGSTDTQYF. The CDR3 nucleotides are TGTGCCAGCAGCTTGGAGGGAGGTAGCACAGATACGCAGTATTTT.

CDR3 DNA sequence: TGTGCCAGCAGTTACTCATACAGAAGAGACAATGAGCAGTTCTTC. Translating gives CASSYSYRRDNEQFF. This sequence joins TRBV6-5 and TRBJ2-1; D call uncertain. Germline V gene lookup returns CDR1 MNHEY and CDR2 SVGAGI. There are 15 residues in the CDR3. Trimming pared 0 bases from V and 5 bases from J, leaving 11 bases between.

V usage is TRBV7-9 and J usage is TRBJ1-4, with 9 bases matching TRBD1. The germline V gene has CDR1 SEHNR and CDR2 FQNEAQ (reference sequence). With V trimmed by 5 bases and J by 2 bases, 9 bases remained unmatched. This CDR3 contains 17 residues. CDR3 DNA sequence: TGTGCCAGCAGCGCTCGAGGGACAGGGAGGACTAATGAAAAACTGTTTTTT. It yields the protein CASSARGTGRTNEKLFF.

In nucleotides, the CDR3 is TGCGCCAGCAGCCCCACAGGGAGAGGCGTCGAGCAGTACTTC. Encoded protein: CASSPTGRGVEQYF. V and J are TRBV5-1 and TRBJ2-7, with D possibly TRBD1 on 6 matching bases. V lost 4 bases and J lost 6, with 17 bases in between. The CDR3 has 14 amino acids. The germline V gene encodes CDR1 SGHRS and CDR2 YFSETQ.

The chain employs TRBV6-5 and TRBJ2-3; 12 nucleotides match TRBD2. In germline, CDR1 is MNHEY, CDR2 SVGAGI. With V trimmed by 6 bases and J by 4 bases, 2 bases remained unmatched. This CDR3 has 14 amino acids. This chain's CDR3 is CASSRLAGADTQYF. The DNA of the CDR3 is TGTGCCAGCAGCCGACTAGCGGGAGCAGATACGCAGTATTTT.

The gene calls are TRBV7-9 and TRBJ1-4, with D maybe TRBD1 (6 bases). V was trimmed by 5 bases and J by 0 bases, leaving 10 bases between them. This CDR3 comprises 15 residues. The germline V gene encodes CDR1 SEHNR and CDR2 FQNEAQ (reference sequence). The CDR3 DNA reads TGTGCCAGCAGCCCCAGACAGGCAACTAATGAAAAACTGTTTTTT. Protein sequence: CASSPRQATNEKLFF.

The J gene is TRBJ2-1, the V gene TRBV6-1; tentatively, D is TRBD2 (5 bases). CDR1 and CDR2 from the germline V gene are MNHNS and SASEGT. V was shortened by 3 bases and J by 5 bases, with 8 bases between the two germline ends. This CDR3 has 13 amino acids. CDR3 nucleotide sequence: TGTGCCAGCAGTGAGCGAGCGGACAATGAGCAGTTCTTC. Translating gives CASSERADNEQFF.

This rearrangement joins TRBV6-6 to TRBJ1-3; unclear D gene. The V end was cut by 4 bases, the J end by 0 bases, with 4 bases between. The germline gives CDR1 MNHNY, CDR2 SVGAGI (reference sequence). The length of the CDR3 is 13 residues. The CDR3 DNA follows: TGTGCCAGCAGTTCTCTCTCTGGAAACACCATATATTTT. Its protein product is CASSSLSGNTIYF.

The chain links TRBV4-1 to TRBJ2-7; D remains ambiguous. The length of the CDR3 is 17 residues. The V gene lost 2 bases and the J gene lost 1 base, with 18 bases spanning the gap. Germline V lookup: CDR1 MGHRA, CDR2 YSYEKL. The DNA for the CDR3 is TGCGCCAGCAGCCAATCTCAAACTGGCGGTACATCCTACGAGCAGTACTTC. Its translation: CASSQSQTGGTSYEQYF.

The gene calls are TRBV5-1 and TRBJ2-1; perhaps TRBD2 as D (7 bases). This CDR3 is 14 amino acids long. The V end was cut by 6 bases, the J end by 3 bases, with 13 bases between. The germline V gene encodes CDR1 SGHRS and CDR2 YFSETQ. The CDR3 nucleotides read TGCGCCAGCACCCGAGGGGGGGACTACAATGAGCAGTTCTTC. Amino acids: CASTRGGDYNEQFF.

CDR3 DNA: TGTGCCAGCTCACCACCGCGGAGTACAGGGAGTGGCACTGAAGCTTTCTTT. This encodes CASSPPRSTGSGTEAFF. The chain couples TRBV18 to TRBJ1-1, with D maybe TRBD1 (6 bases). The germline V gene has CDR1 KGHSH and CDR2 LQKENI. V lost 0 bases to trimming and J lost 4 bases, with 18 bases between them. The CDR3 length is 17 residues.

V usage is TRBV7-2 and J usage is TRBJ2-4; the D gene is possibly TRBD1 (5 bases). Trimming shortened V by 1 base and J by 6 bases, and 13 bases separated the two germline ends. The germline CDR1 and CDR2 sequences are SGHTA and FQGNSA. The CDR3 has 15 residues. In nucleotides, the CDR3 is TGTGCCAGCAGCTTAGATTCGGGCAGGGCAAACATTCAGTACTTC. Residues: CASSLDSGRANIQYF.

V and J are TRBV30 and TRBJ2-1; 7 bases agree with TRBD2. Trimming took 1 base from V and 6 from J; bases not matched to a gene: 3. Germline CDR1 reads GTSNPN; CDR2 reads SVGIG (reference sequence). The CDR3 spans 13 residues. The CDR3 DNA reads as TGTGCCTGGAGTGGGGCGGGAGCCAATGAGCAGTTCTTC. Residues: CAWSGAGANEQFF.

This clone was seen just once. The V call is TRBV7-3, the J call TRBJ1-5; no definite D call. The CDR3 loop spans 13 amino acids. Trimming took off 3 bases at V and 4 bases at J, with 7 bases between the two ends. Germline V gene lookup returns CDR1 SGHTA and CDR2 FQGTGA. The CDR3 region is CASSLRGNQPQHF. CDR3 coding DNA: TGTGCCAGCAGCTTGAGAGGGAATCAGCCCCAGCATTTT.

The V gene is TRBV11-3, the J gene TRBJ2-1, with 8 bases matching TRBD2. The CDR3 length is 15 residues. CDR1 is SGHNT, CDR2 YENEEA, per germline. J lost 0 bases, V lost 5 bases, and 3 bases had no gene match. The CDR3 loop reads CASSVSGSSYNEQFF. In DNA form, the CDR3 reads TGTGCCAGCAGCGTCAGCGGGAGCTCCTACAATGAGCAGTTCTTC.

This sequence joins TRBV27 and TRBJ1-1; TRBD1 aligns across 10 bases. The germline CDR1 and CDR2 sequences are MNHEY and SMNVEV (reference sequence). The CDR3 spans 15 residues. The V and J ends lost 5 bases and 7 bases, in that order; junction bases with no gene match: 10. The CDR3 region is CASSTRQGALNEAFF. The CDR3 nucleotides are TGTGCCAGCAGTACAAGACAGGGGGCGCTTAATGAAGCTTTCTTT.

This chain uses TRBV27 with TRBJ2-2, with D uncertain. Between the trimmed V and J ends, which lost 3 bases and 3 bases, there was a span of 5 bases. The CDR3 loop spans 13 amino acids. Looked up from germline, CDR1 is MNHEY and CDR2 is SMNVEV (reference sequence). The CDR3 reads CASSFIHTGELFF. The CDR3 DNA reads TGTGCCAGCAGTTTTATTCACACCGGGGAGCTGTTTTTT.